The source of this T cell receptor beta chain is a study of blood T cells in healthy people across ages (dated by TCRdb to about 2015). Background on the whole study: In model experiments, roughly one uniquely barcoded TCR beta cDNA molecule per two T cells was captured by template switching. Four age groups were formed from the donors: young (average approximately 16 years), middle-aged (around 40), aged (under 70) and long-lived (more than 75). For two donors (one aged 18 to 30 and one aged 80 or older), the study analyzed two additional independent replicas of 1 million unique cDNA reads from the same blood draw. To avoid experimental bias, donors of different ages were randomly spread across the sequencing lanes. Using deep sequencing normalized with unique cDNA molecular identifiers, the study measured how TCR beta repertoire diversity changes with age.

As regards this clonotype: The antigen this receptor binds is unknown. No base quality values were provided; no much bigger clone lies one nucleotide off.

Libraries were constructed by 5' RACE. Reads for this sample came from an Illumina HiSeq 2500. A second PCR of roughly 7 to 11 cycles was performed with a sample-barcoded 5' primer and a J-beta primer mix. Each TCR beta cDNA molecule received a unique molecular identifier from a template-switch 5' adaptor carrying 12 random nucleotides. At least 2.5 million CDR3-containing paired-end reads were obtained from each sample. All of the RNA was converted into first-strand cDNA using the Mint cDNA synthesis kit, with a TRBC-specific oligonucleotide serving as the primer. All cDNA was treated with uracil-DNA glycosylase and then went through a first 18-cycle PCR with the universal primers M1SS and BC2_uni_R. In the original analysis: Normalization of each sample was performed by random selection of 1 million high-quality reads, each carrying a distinct molecular identifier. Reads sharing molecular identifiers were discarded rather than binned into consensus sequences. MiTCR, run with a Q25 quality threshold and the strictest error-elimination algorithm, handled CDR3 identification, clonotype clustering and error correction. Lower-bound total TCR beta diversity was estimated with a nonparametric unseen species model using Euler transformation. Clones were called with MiXCR by TCRdb after fastp trimmed the public reads at Q25, and only in-frame beta chains were retained. Every CDR3 protein is listed once, alongside the most common genes and DNA of its rows. V and J calls and clone size were set by TCRdb, not the authors. The sample yields fewer than 900,000 distinct CDR3 sequences; more than 40% were counted once. The ten largest clones represent 20% to 25% of the sample.

The full study reports these points: Because donor CMV infection status was unknown, age-related changes in expanded clonotypes were potentially confounded. As age increased, observed TCR beta diversity per million T cells dropped in a roughly linear way, and a significant reduction was already evident by age 40. Compared with the aged group, more naive CD4+ T cells, fewer expanded clones and increased TCR diversity were shown by the long-lived group, suggesting age selection. There was a strong correlation between observed TCR beta diversity and the percentage of naive T cells measured by flow cytometry. Estimates of total diversity from one million sequenced T cells were regarded as lower bounds and underestimates. Because profiling used bulk unsorted PBMCs, naive and antigen-experienced compartments could not be compared conclusively.

V was cut back by 5 bases and J by 7 bases, leaving a gap of 15 bases between them. From cysteine to phenylalanine, the CDR3 is 14 amino acids long. Only the CDR3 region is kept as DNA, spanning 42 bases read in frame from base 1. Systemically healthy Caucasian individuals from Russia, about 38 in total and aged roughly 6 to 95 years, were included as donors. Each donor gave about 9.7 milliliters of peripheral blood, drawn into EDTA-treated Vacutainer tubes. Ficoll-Paque density-gradient centrifugation was used to isolate PBMCs, with at least 7 million per sample. Trizol reagent was used to extract total RNA from the PBMCs, yielding at least 5 micrograms per sample. Naive CD45RAhigh/CD27high T cell percentages were measured by flow cytometry on a PBMC aliquot from every donor.

The sequenced sample was blood. This receptor chain uses TRBV12-3 or TRBV12-4 and TRBJ1-5, with TRBD1 as a weak D call on 5 bases. The sequence came from a woman between 55 and 75 years old in good health. The DNA sequence is given as TGTGCCAGCAGTCCGTCGGATGGGGCACAGCCCCAGCATTTT. The translation is CASSPSDGAQPQHF.